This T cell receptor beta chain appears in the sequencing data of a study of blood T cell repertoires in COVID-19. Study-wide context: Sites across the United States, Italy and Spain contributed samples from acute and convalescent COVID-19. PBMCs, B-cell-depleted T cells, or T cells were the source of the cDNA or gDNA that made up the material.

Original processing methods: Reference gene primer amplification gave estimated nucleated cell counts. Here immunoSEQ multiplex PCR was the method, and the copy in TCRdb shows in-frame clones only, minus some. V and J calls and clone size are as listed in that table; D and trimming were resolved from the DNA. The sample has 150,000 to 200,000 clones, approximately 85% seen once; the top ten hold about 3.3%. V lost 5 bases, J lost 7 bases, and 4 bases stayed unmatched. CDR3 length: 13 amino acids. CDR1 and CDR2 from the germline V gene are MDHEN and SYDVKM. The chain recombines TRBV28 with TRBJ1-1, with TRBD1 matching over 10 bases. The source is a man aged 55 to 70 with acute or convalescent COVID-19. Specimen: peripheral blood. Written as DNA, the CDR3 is TGTGCCAGCAGTGACAGGGGGCTCGGTGAAGCTTTCTTT. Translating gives CASSDRGLGEAFF.